What follows are 8 T cell receptor beta chains derived from one specimen sequenced in a study of blood T cell repertoires in COVID-19. The method was immunoSEQ multiplex PCR; TCRdb's version includes in-frame clones alone and lacks a portion of them. The data contain more than 150,000 clones, almost 90% of them singletons. The specimen was peripheral blood. The receptors originated from a man between 45 and 60 years old with acute or convalescent COVID-19.

This sequence joins TRBV28 and TRBJ2-2, with 11 bases identical to TRBD1. Germline V CDR1 and CDR2: MDHEN, SYDVKM. V was pared by 4 bases and J by 9 bases, with 10 bases of the junction left unmatched. The CDR3 runs to 16 residues. The CDR3 coding sequence is TGTGCCAGCAGTTCCCCACCTCGGACAGGGGGCTGGGAGCTGTTTTTT. Amino acids: CASSSPPRTGGWELFF.

The chain carries TRBV5-5 and TRBJ2-5, with D perhaps matching TRBD2 (6 bases). The V end lost 2 bases, the J end lost 0 bases, and 11 bases lay between the germline ends. CDR1 is SGHKS and CDR2 is YYEKEE in the germline V gene (reference sequence). The CDR3 spans 15 residues. The CDR3 region has the DNA TGTGCCAGCAGCTTCTTTGGCGGGAACCAAGAGACCCAGTACTTC. Protein sequence: CASSFFGGNQETQYF.

V usage is TRBV7-2 and J usage is TRBJ1-2; 7 nucleotides line up with TRBD1. The CDR3 sequence is 15 residues long. Germline-derived CDR1 and CDR2 are SGHTA and FQGNSA. Trimming took 4 bases from V and 5 from J; bases not matched to a gene: 10. CDR3 sequence: CASSSSTGTRYGYTF. The CDR3 region has the DNA TGTGCCAGCAGCTCCTCGACAGGGACGCGGTATGGCTACACCTTC.

The chain combines TRBV4-2 with TRBJ2-1; 8 nucleotides align to TRBD2. Losses at the gene ends were 4 bases for V and 2 bases for J; bases not matched to a gene: 4. The CDR3 sequence is 15 residues long. In germline, CDR1 is LGHNA, CDR2 YNFKEQ. The CDR3 DNA follows: TGTGCCAGCAGCCTCCAGCGGGAGACCTACAATGAGCAGTTCTTC. It codes for CASSLQRETYNEQFF.

The chain has TRBV5-4 and TRBJ2-7, with 9 bases aligning to TRBD2. The CDR3 totals 15 residues. The V gene end was trimmed by 0 bases and the J gene end by 7 bases; junction bases not matched to a gene: 8. Germline CDR1 is SGHNT and CDR2 is YYREEE (reference sequence). This CDR3 is CASSLGLAGTGEQYV. The CDR3 DNA sequence: TGTGCCAGCAGCTTGGGGCTAGCGGGGACGGGGGAGCAGTACGTC.

The J gene is TRBJ2-3, the V gene TRBV7-3; the match to TRBD2 covers 8 bases. J lost 7 bases, V lost 6 bases, and 9 bases had no gene match. Germline V CDR1 and CDR2: SGHTA, FQGTGA. The CDR3 has 14 residues. CDR3 coding DNA: TGTGCCAGCAGACCAGCGGGGGCCGCTAATACGCAGTATTTT. The encoded protein is CASRPAGAANTQYF.

On this clone: This same CDR3 is encoded by further DNA sequences in the sample. The rearrangement joins TRBV29-1 to TRBJ2-3, with unresolved D. CDR3 length: 11 residues. V dropped 4 bases and J dropped 5 bases, with 7 bases sitting between them. The V gene's germline CDR1 is SQVTM and CDR2 ANQGSEA. The CDR3 region has the DNA TGCAGCGTTGTAGGCGGAGATACGCAGTATTTT. Its translation: CSVVGGDTQYF.

This chain connects TRBV5-1 to TRBJ2-5; possible D gene TRBD2, 6 bases. Germline assignment: CDR1 SGHRS and CDR2 YFSETQ. Trimming pared 0 bases from V and 5 bases from J, leaving 11 bases between. This CDR3 spans 14 amino acids. CDR3 protein: CASSLVVGGETQYF. CDR3 sequence (DNA): TGCGCCAGCAGCTTGGTGGTGGGAGGTGAGACCCAGTACTTC.